One TCR beta chain is described in this entry. The antigen is not known. This record comes from a study of CD4+ T cells in melanoma. Sequencing was performed with immunoSEQ multiplex PCR; in TCRdb, only in-frame clones are kept and a portion is missing. The table lists about 10,000 clones, roughly 69% of them singletons. J gave up 0 bases and V 6 bases, and 4 bases lay outside the gene matches. The CDR3 extends over 15 amino acids. In germline, CDR1 is KGHSH, CDR2 LQKENI. Study results and limitations: CD8+ T cell, macrophage and B cell function reportedly correlated with neoantigen-specific CD4+ T cells. Reportedly, melanoma neoantigen-specific CD4+ T cells showed varied differentiation states.

Sequenced material: cells from a culture (not recorded whether cultured in vitro). This receptor was identified in a human donor with melanoma. The chain couples TRBV18 to TRBJ2-4, with 8 bases lining up with TRBD2. DNA of the CDR3: TGTGCCAGCTCCGGGAGGGGCATAGCCAAAAACATTCAGTACTTC. This encodes CASSGRGIAKNIQYF. Together with reference TRBV18 and TRBJ2-4, the CDR3 gives the full variable domain: NAGVMQNPRHLVRRRGQEARLRCSPMKGHSHVYWYRQLPEEGLKFMVYLQKENIIDESGMPKERFSAEFPKEGPSILRIQQVVRGDSAAYFCASSGRGIAKNIQYFGAGTRLSVL.